One sample yielded the 23 T cell receptor beta chains listed below, sequenced in a study of blood T cells in healthy people across ages. A second PCR of about 7 to 12 cycles used a sample-barcoded 5' primer and a J-beta primer mix. MiXCR, applied by TCRdb to the 5' RACE reads, yields one record per CDR3 protein. The repertoire holds 1.5 million to 1.8 million distinct CDR3 sequences, with 35% to 45% as singletons. Sequences were obtained from blood. Every receptor here comes from a woman between 18 and 30 years old in good health.

The rearrangement links TRBV12-3 or TRBV12-4 to TRBJ2-2; D ambiguous. V was clipped by 7 bases and J by 3 bases, with 9 bases between them. This CDR3 is built from 13 residues. This CDR3 reads CASILTYTGELFF. CDR3 in DNA: TGTGCCAGCATCCTAACTTACACCGGGGAGCTGTTTTTT.

J is TRBJ2-7 and V is TRBV29-1, with 8 bases that match TRBD1. CDR1 SQVTM and CDR2 ANQGSEA come from the germline V gene. This CDR3 has 14 residues. V was pared by 3 bases and J by 1 base, with 5 bases of the junction left unmatched. The CDR3 DNA follows: TGCAGCGTTGAGGCAGGGGGCGCTTCCTACGAGCAGTACTTC. Translation: CSVEAGGASYEQYF.

This clonotype showed up just a few times. The rearrangement links TRBV6-4 to TRBJ2-1; D is uncertain. V lost 4 bases, J lost 4 bases, and 8 bases lay in between. The V gene's germline CDR1 is MRHNA and CDR2 SNTAGT. The CDR3 consists of 13 residues. CDR3 sequence reads: CASSVRRYNEQFF. The CDR3 nucleotides are TGTGCCAGCAGTGTCAGGCGATACAATGAGCAGTTCTTC.

The V gene is TRBV6-2 or TRBV6-3, the J gene TRBJ2-3, with 13 bases lining up with TRBD2. The germline CDR1 and CDR2 sequences are MNHEY and SVGEGT. V shed 8 bases and J 7 bases; nucleotides not matched to a gene: 6. This CDR3 is 14 amino acids long. CDR3 sequence reads: CASWRGTSGNTQYF. CDR3 DNA sequence: TGTGCCAGCTGGAGGGGGACTAGCGGGAATACGCAGTATTTT.

This sequence joins TRBV7-9 and TRBJ1-1; perhaps TRBD1 as D (6 bases). Trimming removed 5 bases at V and 0 bases at J, with 16 bases between. Germline V gives CDR1 SEHNR, CDR2 FQNEAQ (reference sequence). There are 16 residues in the CDR3. The CDR3 is CASSTSLQGLNTEAFF. The CDR3 DNA sequence: TGTGCCAGCAGCACAAGCTTACAGGGCCTGAACACTGAAGCTTTCTTT.

Ten or more counts support this clonotype. The genes are TRBV5-1 and TRBJ2-5, with 7 bases lining up with TRBD1. Germline CDR1 is SGHRS and CDR2 is YFSETQ. The length of the CDR3 is 14 residues. J was trimmed by 11 bases and V by 5 bases; bases with no gene match: 15. The CDR3 loop is CASSYRGFYNEQYF. The CDR3 region has the DNA TGCGCCAGCAGTTACAGGGGTTTCTACAATGAGCAGTACTTC.

The rearrangement links TRBV2 to TRBJ1-2, with 7 nucleotides matching TRBD1. Germline CDR1 and CDR2: SNHLY and FYNNEI. The V segment lost 6 bases and the J segment 5 bases; nucleotides outside the gene matches: 9. The CDR3 sequence is 14 residues long. The CDR3 coding sequence is TGTGCCAGCAGACTCGACAGGGAGGCTTATGGCTACACCTTC. Its translation is CASRLDREAYGYTF.

The chain couples TRBV5-1 to TRBJ1-2, with a tentative D call TRBD1 (6 bases). Germline V gene data show CDR1 as SGHRS and CDR2 as YFSETQ. The length of the CDR3 is 16 residues. Trimming cost V 5 bases and J 4 bases, with 21 bases left between them. As DNA, the CDR3 is TGCGCCAGCAGTACCTTCCCCCGGGACAAGTTCTATGGCTACACCTTC. Its translation: CASSTFPRDKFYGYTF.

This clonotype was detected only a few times. The CDR3 sequence: CSATLAGGHNEQYF. CDR3 nucleotide sequence: TGCAGTGCTACTCTGGCGGGGGGCCACAATGAGCAGTACTTC. This chain uses TRBV20-1 with TRBJ2-1, with 8 positions matching TRBD2. Matching the DNA end better, TRBJ2-7 makes the J call doubtful. Germline V gene lookup returns CDR1 DFQATT and CDR2 SNEGSKA (reference sequence). The CDR3 is 14 residues long.

This clonotype came up once. The chain uses TRBV6-2 or TRBV6-3 and TRBJ2-7; D is undetermined. The CDR3 is 14 amino acids. CDR1 MNHEY and CDR2 SVGEGT come from the germline V gene. V lost 0 bases, J lost 7 bases, and 13 bases lay in between. CDR3 sequence (DNA): TGTGCCAGCAGTTACTCCGGAGCGTGGGAAGAGCAGTACTTC. As protein: CASSYSGAWEEQYF.

The chain couples TRBV7-2 to TRBJ1-1; possibly TRBD1 for D (5 bases). CDR1 and CDR2 (germline): SGHTA, FQGNSA. The ends were cut back, 1 base at V and 10 bases at J, with 28 bases in the middle. There are 18 residues in the CDR3. CDR3 amino acids: CASSLGVLRGAPYNAAFF. The CDR3 nucleotides read TGTGCCAGCAGCTTAGGGGTGTTGAGGGGCGCGCCCTATAACGCAGCTTTCTTT. Together with reference TRBV7-2 and TRBJ1-1, the CDR3 gives the full variable domain: GAGVSQSPSNKVTEKGKDVELRCDPISGHTALYWYRQSLGQGLEFLIYFQGNSAPDKSGLPSDRFSAERTGGSVSTLTIQRTQQEDSAVYLCASSLGVLRGAPYNAAFFGQGTRLTVV.

This clonotype was seen ten or more times. The rearrangement uses TRBV6-5 and TRBJ2-5, with 8 bases fitting TRBD1. The CDR3 is 14 amino acids. The V segment lost 4 bases and the J segment 4 bases; nucleotides outside the gene matches: 5. The germline V gene has CDR1 MNHEY and CDR2 SVGAGI. The CDR3 bases are TGTGCCAGCAGTTTCACAGGGGGAGGAGAGACCCAGTACTTC. This gives the protein CASSFTGGGETQYF.

The CDR3 DNA sequence: TGTGCCAGCAGCTCCAATTGGGCCACCGCCTTAGAGACCCAGTACTTC. This sequence encodes CASSSNWATALETQYF. The rearrangement uses TRBV7-8 and TRBJ2-4; no clear D. The end of the DNA fits TRBJ2-5 better, so the J call may be wrong. The germline V gene encodes CDR1 SGHVS and CDR2 FQNEAQ. The CDR3 has 16 residues.

The V call is TRBV6-2 or TRBV6-3, the J call TRBJ1-1; no definite D call. The V end lost 1 base, the J end lost 4 bases, and 10 bases lay between the germline ends. CDR1 and CDR2 (germline): MNHEY, SVGEGT. The CDR3 spans 14 residues. The chain's CDR3 is CASSYLGSGTEAFF. The CDR3 DNA is TGTGCCAGCAGTTACTTGGGGTCCGGCACTGAAGCTTTCTTT.

The chain carries TRBV7-9 and TRBJ2-1; 9 nucleotides match TRBD2. With 3 bases clipped from V and 8 bases from J, the junction kept 8 bases outside the gene matches. From germline, CDR1 is SEHNR and CDR2 FQNEAQ (reference sequence). The CDR3 sequence is 15 residues long. The CDR3 spells CASSLVSGTSYEQFF. CDR3 nucleotides: TGTGCCAGCAGCTTGGTGTCCGGGACTAGCTATGAGCAGTTCTTC.

A few counts support this clonotype. The chain carries TRBV29-1 and TRBJ2-3; D may match TRBD1 or TRBD2 (6 bases each). CDR1 is SQVTM, CDR2 ANQGSEA, per germline. The CDR3 spans 14 residues. Trimming cost V 6 bases and J 3 bases, with 16 bases left between them. The CDR3 is CSVLRGALTDTQYF. In nucleotides, the CDR3 is TGCAGCGTCTTAAGGGGGGCCCTTACAGATACGCAGTATTTT.

This clonotype has just a few counts. The chain employs TRBV4-3 and TRBJ1-2; D unclear. Germline V CDR1 and CDR2: LGHNA, YSLEER. CDR3 size: 18 residues. The germline V and J ends were trimmed by 1 base and 4 bases, with 22 bases remaining between them. The CDR3 loop reads CASSQAPRAGTRGYGYTF. The DNA for the CDR3 is TGCGCCAGCAGCCAAGCTCCTCGGGCCGGAACCAGAGGCTATGGCTACACCTTC.

The chain recombines TRBV6-2 or TRBV6-3 with TRBJ2-1; 7 bases are a match to TRBD2. The CDR3 has 15 residues. CDR1 MNHEY and CDR2 SVGEGT come from the germline V gene. The trim removed 4 bases at V and 2 bases at J, leaving 5 bases unmatched. The CDR3 region is CASSLGDYPYNEQFF. Written as DNA, the CDR3 is TGTGCCAGCAGTTTGGGGGACTACCCCTACAATGAGCAGTTCTTC.

This clonotype was counted a few times. The J gene is TRBJ2-4, the V gene TRBV4-1, with 16 bases identical to TRBD2. Germline trimming cut 5 bases from V and 2 bases from J; bases unmatched to any gene: 6. The germline gives CDR1 MGHRA, CDR2 YSYEKL. The length of the CDR3 is 18 residues. CDR3 coding DNA: TGCGCCAGCAGCAGGGGACTAGCGGGAGGGTTGTCCAAAAACATTCAGTACTTC. The encoded protein is CASSRGLAGGLSKNIQYF.

The chain employs TRBV28 and TRBJ1-2, with TRBD1 matching 8 bases. The trim removed 6 bases at V and 4 bases at J, leaving 7 bases unmatched. CDR3 length equals 14 residues. The germline gives CDR1 MDHEN, CDR2 SYDVKM. CDR3 residues: CASSQIGQGYGYTF. The CDR3 nucleotides are TGTGCCAGCAGCCAAATAGGACAGGGCTATGGCTACACCTTC.

This clonotype occurred a few times. The J gene is TRBJ1-2, the V gene TRBV27; 9 bases line up with TRBD1. Germline V gene lookup returns CDR1 MNHEY and CDR2 SMNVEV (reference sequence). This CDR3 has 15 amino acids. The V and J ends lost 8 bases and 5 bases, in that order; junction bases with no gene match: 12. The CDR3 loop reads CASADSLGQGYGYTF. The CDR3 DNA reads as TGTGCCAGCGCTGATAGCTTGGGACAGGGATATGGCTACACCTTC.

This clonotype appeared a few times. J is TRBJ2-2 and V is TRBV12-3 or TRBV12-4; 7 nucleotides line up with TRBD2. The V and J ends lost 8 bases and 1 base, in that order; junction bases with no gene match: 7. The length of the CDR3 is 15 residues. DNA for the CDR3: TGTGCCAGCCATCGGCTAGCGGAGAACACCGGGGAGCTGTTTTTT. Translating gives CASHRLAENTGELFF.

The rearrangement uses TRBV20-1 and TRBJ2-1; a weak D match, TRBD2 (5 bases). V was pared by 0 bases and J by 2 bases, with 8 bases between. The germline gives CDR1 DFQATT, CDR2 SNEGSKA (reference sequence). This CDR3 has 14 residues. CDR3 protein: CSAREERTYNEQFF. CDR3 in DNA: TGCAGTGCTAGAGAGGAGCGGACCTACAATGAGCAGTTCTTC.